The 19 T cell receptor beta chains given below trace back to one sample, sequenced in a study of T and B cells in COVID-19 patients. From blood, about 250-550 ng of genomic DNA served as TRB template. TRB rearrangements were amplified by multiplex PCR with BIOMED2 TRB-A/B primers. TCRdb redid the calling of the multiplex PCR reads with MiXCR, one entry per CDR3 protein. The sample has roughly 5,400 distinct CDR3 sequences; 25% to 30% are singletons. Material for sequencing was blood. The receptors come from a human donor with active COVID-19.

This clonotype is termed medium-sized. The chain recombines TRBV29-1 with TRBJ1-1, with TRBD1 matching 9 bases. The V gene end was trimmed by 6 bases and the J gene end by 4 bases; junction bases not matched to a gene: 3. The CDR3 sequence is 12 residues long. Germline V gene sequence: CDR1 SQVTM, CDR2 ANQGSEA. In DNA, the CDR3 is TGCAGCGTGGACAGGGGAATCACTGAAGCTTTCTTT. The encoded protein is CSVDRGITEAFF.

This clonotype was detected ten times or more. The genes are TRBV12-3 or TRBV12-4 and TRBJ1-2; TRBD1 matches at 7 bases. After removal of 5 bases from V and 4 bases from J, the junction contained 7 bases not matched to a gene. The CDR3 spans 14 residues. DNA of the CDR3: TGTGCCAGCAGTCCCGCCACAGGGGTCTATGGCTACACCTTC. It is translated as CASSPATGVYGYTF.

This clonotype is labeled medium-sized (0.01 to 0.1%). The chain links TRBV18 to TRBJ2-1, with 14 nucleotides matching TRBD2. Germline CDR1 and CDR2: KGHSH and LQKENI. V shed 3 bases and J 4 bases; nucleotides not matched to a gene: 5. The CDR3 extends over 17 amino acids. The CDR3: CASSPGLAGEYYNEQFF. CDR3 DNA: TGTGCCAGCTCACCGGGACTAGCGGGAGAATATTACAATGAGCAGTTCTTC.

This chain joins TRBV5-6 and TRBJ1-3, with D possibly matching TRBD1 (5 bases). This CDR3 comprises 18 residues. The V and J ends lost 1 base and 0 bases respectively, with 17 bases between them. CDR1 SGHDT and CDR2 YYEEEE come from the germline V gene. CDR3: CASSLRRGPLLSGNTIYF. CDR3 nucleotides: TGTGCCAGCAGCTTGAGGCGGGGCCCCCTTCTCTCTGGAAACACCATATATTTT.

This sequence joins TRBV11-3 and TRBJ2-5; 9 bases fit TRBD2. The CDR3 is made up of 17 amino acids. J gave up 1 base and V 0 bases, and 6 bases lay outside the gene matches. CDR1 SGHNT and CDR2 YENEEA come from the germline V gene. In nucleotides, the CDR3 is TGTGCCAGCAGCTTAGATCTTGTAGCGGGAGTCCAAGAGACCCAGTACTTC. Its translation is CASSLDLVAGVQETQYF.

This clonotype is classed as medium-sized (0.01 to 0.1%). The rearrangement joins TRBV30 to TRBJ2-1, with D uncertain. CDR1 GTSNPN and CDR2 SVGIG come from the germline V gene (reference sequence). The CDR3 covers 11 residues. With 5 bases removed from V and 5 bases from J, the gap between germline ends came to 7 bases. In nucleotides, the CDR3 is TGTGCCTGGGCCGAAAACAATGAGCAGTTCTTC. It codes for CAWAENNEQFF.

J is TRBJ1-1 and V is TRBV14; D gene ambiguous. This CDR3 comprises 13 residues. Trimming stripped 4 bases from V and 0 bases from J, with 6 bases between. Germline V gene lookup returns CDR1 SGHDN and CDR2 FVKESK. The CDR3 spells CASSLKLNTEAFF. The CDR3 DNA is TGTGCCAGCAGCCTAAAACTGAACACTGAAGCTTTCTTT.

The chain links TRBV7-9 to TRBJ2-2; 16 positions agree with TRBD2. V gave up 5 bases and J gave up 9 bases; unmatched junction bases: 12. Germline V gives CDR1 SEHNR, CDR2 FQNEAQ (reference sequence). The CDR3 is made up of 18 amino acids. The CDR3 is CASSAPGTSGRAWRELFF. CDR3 in DNA: TGTGCCAGCAGCGCACCCGGGACTAGCGGGAGGGCATGGAGGGAGCTGTTTTTT.

This sequence joins TRBV7-2 and TRBJ1-1, with 7 bases fitting TRBD1. The J segment lost 1 base and the V segment lost 3 bases, leaving 2 bases of the junction unmatched. This CDR3 contains 14 residues. The germline gives CDR1 SGHTA, CDR2 FQGNSA. This chain's CDR3 is CASSFRGSNTEAFF. The CDR3 region has the DNA TGTGCCAGCAGCTTCAGGGGGTCGAACACTGAAGCTTTCTTT.

A few counts support this clonotype. This CDR3 is CASSRDRSYNEQFF. CDR3 bases: TGCGCCAGCAGTCGGGACAGATCCTACAATGAGCAGTTCTTC. V gene TRBV5-1 combines with J gene TRBJ2-1; 7 bases line up with TRBD1. V lost 5 bases and J lost 1; bases outside the gene matches: 3. CDR3 length equals 14 residues. The germline CDR1 and CDR2 sequences are SGHRS and YFSETQ.

This clonotype was found once. V and J are TRBV5-1 and TRBJ1-1, with TRBD1 as a possible D gene (6 bases). The germline V and J ends were trimmed by 5 bases and 5 bases, with 10 bases remaining between them. This CDR3 region has 12 residues. The germline CDR1 and CDR2 sequences are SGHRS and YFSETQ. The CDR3 spells CASREGGTEAFF. CDR3 DNA sequence: TGCGCCAGCAGGGAAGGGGGGACTGAAGCTTTCTTT.

This clonotype is labeled medium-sized. The chain uses TRBV19 and TRBJ1-1, with a possible D match to TRBD1 (6 bases). Per germline, CDR1 LNHDA and CDR2 SQIVND (reference sequence). The CDR3 consists of 14 residues. V gave up 4 bases and J gave up 5 bases, with 14 bases separating them. The CDR3 coding sequence is TGTGCCAGTAGTACCCAACAGGGTCTGACTGAAGCTTTCTTT. Protein sequence: CASSTQQGLTEAFF. Full variable domain (missing parts from reference TRBV19 and TRBJ1-1): DGGITQSPKYLFRKEGQNVTLSCEQNLNHDAMYWYRQDPGQGLRLIYYSQIVNDFQKGDIAEGYSVSREKKESFPLTVTSAQKNPTAFYLCASSTQQGLTEAFFGQGTRLTVV.

CDR3 protein: CASSHYPGPWVHYGYTF. For the CDR3, the DNA is TGTGCCAGCAGCCATTATCCGGGACCCTGGGTTCACTATGGCTACACCTTC. This chain joins TRBV4-2 and TRBJ1-2; D might be TRBD1 (5 bases). Germline V gene sequence: CDR1 LGHNA, CDR2 YNFKEQ. The CDR3 has 17 residues. V lost 3 bases, J lost 3 bases, and 20 bases lay in between.

By frequency in the sample, this clonotype is medium-sized (0.01 to 0.1%). V gene TRBV30 combines with J gene TRBJ2-1; D gene ambiguous. The CDR3 totals 14 residues. V was clipped by 0 bases and J by 8 bases, with 14 bases between them. Germline CDR1 is GTSNPN and CDR2 is SVGIG (reference sequence). The CDR3 region is CAWSVLPPVDEQFF. The CDR3 DNA follows: TGTGCCTGGAGTGTACTCCCGCCTGTAGATGAGCAGTTCTTC.

This clonotype is labeled as large (0.1 to 1%). DNA of the CDR3: TGCAGCGCCATGGGACAGAACCAAGAGACCCAGTACTTC. As protein: CSAMGQNQETQYF. The rearrangement uses TRBV29-1 and TRBJ2-5, with 7 bases fitting TRBD1. Per the germline V gene, CDR1 is SQVTM and CDR2 is ANQGSEA. The V gene end was trimmed by 7 bases and the J gene end by 0 bases; junction bases not matched to a gene: 5. There are 13 residues in the CDR3.

By sample share, this clonotype is medium-sized. This chain links TRBV6-2 or TRBV6-3 with TRBJ2-7; 10 bases are a match to TRBD2. The ends lost 6 bases at V and 4 bases at J; junction bases unmatched: 9. The germline gives CDR1 MNHEY, CDR2 SVGEGT. The CDR3 contains 15 residues. This chain's CDR3 is CASRPSSGSVYEQYF. The CDR3 DNA reads TGTGCCAGCAGGCCCTCTAGCGGGAGTGTGTACGAGCAGTACTTC.

Of note for this clonotype: A single base separates this from a much larger clone, so it may be a read error. V is TRBV6-5 and J is TRBJ1-2; 8 nucleotides line up with TRBD1. The CDR3 is made up of 15 amino acids. J lost 4 bases, V lost 8 bases, and 12 bases had no gene match. Germline V gene lookup returns CDR1 MNHEY and CDR2 SVGAGI. The DNA of the CDR3 is TGTGCCAGCTCACCCTCACAGGGGGTAGGCTATGGCTACACCTTC. It translates to CASSPSQGVGYGYTF.

In this sample, this clonotype turned up once. This chain links TRBV5-6 with TRBJ2-7, with D possibly called TRBD1 or TRBD2 (5 bases each). The germline V and J ends were trimmed by 1 base and 0 bases, with 14 bases remaining between them. The CDR3 contains 16 residues. Germline loops: CDR1 SGHDT, CDR2 YYEEEE. The CDR3 nucleotides read TGTGCCAGCAGCTTGTTGCCGATTGGGGGCTCCTACGAGCAGTACTTC. Translation gives CASSLLPIGGSYEQYF.

This clonotype has only a few counts. The rearrangement links TRBV5-1 to TRBJ2-1, with D hard to call. Germline V CDR1 and CDR2: SGHRS, YFSETQ. This CDR3 region has 15 residues. Trimming left V 0 bases short and J 1 base short, with 8 bases between. In nucleotides, the CDR3 is TGCGCCAGCAGCTTGGCCGAGGAGTCCTACAATGAGCAGTTCTTC. As protein: CASSLAEESYNEQFF.